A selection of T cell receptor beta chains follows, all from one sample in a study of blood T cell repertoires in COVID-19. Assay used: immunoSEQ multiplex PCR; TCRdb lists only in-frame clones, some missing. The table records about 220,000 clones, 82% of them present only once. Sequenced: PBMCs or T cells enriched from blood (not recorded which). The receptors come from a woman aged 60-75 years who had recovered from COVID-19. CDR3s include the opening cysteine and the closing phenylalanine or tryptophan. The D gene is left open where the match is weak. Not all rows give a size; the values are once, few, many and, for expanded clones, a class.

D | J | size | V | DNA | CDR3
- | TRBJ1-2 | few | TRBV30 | TGTGCCTGGAGTCAAGGACAGTCTAGCGGCTACACCTTC | CAWSQGQSSGYTF
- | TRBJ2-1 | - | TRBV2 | TGTGCCAGCAGTGGACATTCGAGTTACAATGAGCAGTTCTTC | CASSGHSSYNEQFF
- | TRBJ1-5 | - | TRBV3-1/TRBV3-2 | TGTGCCAGCAGCCAAGTAAGCAGCAATCAGCCCCAGCATTTT | CASSQVSSNQPQHF
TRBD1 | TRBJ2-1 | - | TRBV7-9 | TGTGCCAGCAGCAACGGACAGGGGGTCGATGAGCAGTTCTTC | CASSNGQGVDEQFF
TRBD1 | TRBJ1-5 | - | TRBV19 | TGTGCCAGTAGTATAGATGGGACAGGGTCTCAGCCCCAGCATTTT | CASSIDGTGSQPQHF
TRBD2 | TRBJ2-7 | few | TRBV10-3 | TGTGCCATCAAGTTGACTAGCGGGGGATACGAGCAGTACTTC | CAIKLTSGGYEQYF
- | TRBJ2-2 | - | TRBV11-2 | TGTGCCAGCAGCCCAGAAGGCAGGGTAACCGGGGAGCTGTTTTTT | CASSPEGRVTGELFF
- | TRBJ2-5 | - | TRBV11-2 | TGTGCCAGCAGCTTAGATAACGAGCGGATCCAAGAGACCCAGTACTTC | CASSLDNERIQETQYF
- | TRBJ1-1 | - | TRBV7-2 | TGTGCCAGCAGCCCGTGGCAGGGGCTGCGTGGTGAAGCTTTCTTT | CASSPWQGLRGEAFF
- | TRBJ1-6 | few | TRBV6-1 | TGTGCCAGCAGTGAAGCTTTGGCCCTTAATTCACCCCTCCACTTT | CASSEALALNSPLHF
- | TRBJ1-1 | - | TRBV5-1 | TGCGCCAGCAGCATGCCAGGGGCGGGCACTGAAGCTTTCTTT | CASSMPGAGTEAFF
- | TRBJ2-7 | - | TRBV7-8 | TGTGCCAGCAGCTTAGCACAGGGTAACTACGAGCAGTACTTC | CASSLAQGNYEQYF
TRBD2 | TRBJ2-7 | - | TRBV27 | TGTGCCAGCAGTATTGTAAGGACTAGCGGGGGGGCGTCGTTATACGAGCAGTACTTC | CASSIVRTSGGASLYEQYF
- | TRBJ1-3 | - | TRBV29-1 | TGCAGCGTGACTACGGTCACCGGAAACACCATATATTTT | CSVTTVTGNTIYF
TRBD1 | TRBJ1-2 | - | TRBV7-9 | TGTGCCAGCAGTGGACAGGGGCAGTCCTATGGCTACACCTTC | CASSGQGQSYGYTF
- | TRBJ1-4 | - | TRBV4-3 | TGCGCCAGCAGCCTTTACAGGGTTGGTGAAAAACTGTTTTTT | CASSLYRVGEKLFF
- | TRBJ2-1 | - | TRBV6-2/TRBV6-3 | TGTGCCAGCACCCCTAGGACAGACTACAATGAGCAGTTCTTC | CASTPRTDYNEQFF
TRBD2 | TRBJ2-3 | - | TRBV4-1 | TGCGCCAGCAGGGAGTCTAGCGGGGACAACACAGATACGCAGTATTTT | CASRESSGDNTDTQYF
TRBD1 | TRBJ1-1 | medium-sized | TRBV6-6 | TGTGCCAGCAGTCCGGGACAGGTATTAGGGGTGAACACTGAAGCTTTCTTT | CASSPGQVLGVNTEAFF
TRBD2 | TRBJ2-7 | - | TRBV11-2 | TGTGCCAGCAGCGTTACTAGCGGAGGCGAGCAGTACTTC | CASSVTSGGEQYF
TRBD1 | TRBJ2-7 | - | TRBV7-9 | TGTGCCAGCAGCTTGGCCGGGACAGGGTTCTACGAGCAGTACTTC | CASSLAGTGFYEQYF
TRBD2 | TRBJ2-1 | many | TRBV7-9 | TGTGCCAGCAGCCGAGATCTAGCGGGAGATCAGGATGAGCAGTTCTTC | CASSRDLAGDQDEQFF
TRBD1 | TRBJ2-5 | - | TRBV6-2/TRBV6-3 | TGTGCCAGCAGCCCTCCTCGCCCGACAGGGCGGGAGACCCAGTACTTC | CASSPPRPTGRETQYF
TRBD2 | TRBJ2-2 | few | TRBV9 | TGTGCCAGCAGCGTTGGGACTAGCGGGGGACCCGGGGAGCTGTTTTTT | CASSVGTSGGPGELFF
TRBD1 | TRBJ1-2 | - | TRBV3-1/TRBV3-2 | TGTGCCAGCCGCAGATCCGGGACAGGGTCGGACTATGGCTACACCTTC | CASRRSGTGSDYGYTF
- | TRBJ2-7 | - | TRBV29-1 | TGCAGCGTCAAGAGGTCCTACGAGCAGTACTTC | CSVKRSYEQYF
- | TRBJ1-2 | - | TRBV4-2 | TGTGCCAGCAGCCAGTATCTCGCAGGGTATGGCTACACCTTC | CASSQYLAGYGYTF
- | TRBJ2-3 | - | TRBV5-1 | TGCGCCAGCAGCCTGGTGGGAGCCACAGATACGCAGTATTTT | CASSLVGATDTQYF
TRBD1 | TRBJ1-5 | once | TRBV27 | TGTGCCAGCAGTCCCGACAGGGCAAGACAGCCCCAGCATTTT | CASSPDRARQPQHF
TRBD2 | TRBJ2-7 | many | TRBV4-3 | TGCGCCAGCAGCCAAGATCCACTCAGCCCTACTAGCGGATCCTACGAGCAGTACTTC | CASSQDPLSPTSGSYEQYF
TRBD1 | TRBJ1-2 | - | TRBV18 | TGTGCCAGCTCAGCCGGGACAGGGATCTATGGCTACACCTTC | CASSAGTGIYGYTF
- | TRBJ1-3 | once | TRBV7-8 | TGTGCCAGCAGCTCTCGGACAGCCAGCTCTGGAAACACCATATATTTT | CASSSRTASSGNTIYF
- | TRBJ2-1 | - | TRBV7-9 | TGTGCCAGCAGTCTACCCCCGGACGGAGGGGATGAGCAGTTCTTC | CASSLPPDGGDEQFF
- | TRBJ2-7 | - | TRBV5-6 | TGTGCCAGCAGCTATGCAGGGTCTCTTTCCGAGCAGTACTTC | CASSYAGSLSEQYF
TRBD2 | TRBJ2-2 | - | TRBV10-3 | TGTGCCATCAGCAGAACTAGCGGGAGGAACACCGGGGAGCTGTTTTTT | CAISRTSGRNTGELFF
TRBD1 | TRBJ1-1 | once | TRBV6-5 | TGTGCCAGCAGTTCCACCGGGACAGAGAACACTGAAGCTTTCTTT | CASSSTGTENTEAFF
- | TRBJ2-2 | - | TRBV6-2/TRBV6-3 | TGTGCCAGCAGTTACGGTCCGGCGGGATCGAACACCGGGGAGCTGTTTTTT | CASSYGPAGSNTGELFF
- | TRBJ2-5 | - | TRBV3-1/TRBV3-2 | TGTGCCAGCAGCCAAGAACGGTCGGGGAACGAAGAGACCCAGTACTTC | CASSQERSGNEETQYF
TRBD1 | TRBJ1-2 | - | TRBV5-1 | TGCGCCAGCAGCTTACAGGGGGCGGAAGGGTATGGCTACACCTTC | CASSLQGAEGYGYTF
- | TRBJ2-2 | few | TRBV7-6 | TGTGCCAGCAGCTTAGCGCTTTTAGAGGGGGCCGGGGAGCTGTTTTTT | CASSLALLEGAGELFF
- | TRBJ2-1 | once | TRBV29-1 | TGCAGCGTTGAAGCGTGGCAGTTCTTC | CSVEAWQFF
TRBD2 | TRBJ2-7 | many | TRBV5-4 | TGTGCCAGCAGCTTGGCTAGCGGGGTTTCCTACGAGCAGTACTTC | CASSLASGVSYEQYF
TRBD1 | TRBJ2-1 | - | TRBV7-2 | TGTGCCAGCAGCCGGGACAGGGGGGCAAGATTGGGGAATGAGCAGTTCTTC | CASSRDRGARLGNEQFF
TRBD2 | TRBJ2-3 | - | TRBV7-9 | TGTGCCAGCAGCTTAGGATTGGGGGGGTTATTGGGAGATACGCAGTATTTT | CASSLGLGGLLGDTQYF
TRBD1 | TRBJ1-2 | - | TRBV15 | TGTGCCACCAGCAGGCGGGTCACAGGGGATGGCTACACCTTC | CATSRRVTGDGYTF
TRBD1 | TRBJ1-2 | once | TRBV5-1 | TGCGCCAGCAGCTTGGGGCAGGGGGCCTATGGCTACACCTTC | CASSLGQGAYGYTF
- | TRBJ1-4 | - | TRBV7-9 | TGTGCCAGCAGCTTCCGACAGACTAATGAAAAACTGTTTTTT | CASSFRQTNEKLFF
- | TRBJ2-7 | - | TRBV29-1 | TGCAGCGCCTCGGAAGGGGACTACGAGCAGTACTTC | CSASEGDYEQYF
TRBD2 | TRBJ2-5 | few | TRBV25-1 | TGTGCCAGCAGTAAACGGGGGGGCGCACAAGAGACCCAGTACTTC | CASSKRGGAQETQYF
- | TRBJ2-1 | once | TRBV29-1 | TGCAGCGTTAATATTCGATCAGGGTATAATGAGCAGTTCTTC | CSVNIRSGYNEQFF
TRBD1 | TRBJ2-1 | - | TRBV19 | TGTGCCAGTAGTGTGGGACAGGGAGGCTACAATGAGCAGTTCTTC | CASSVGQGGYNEQFF
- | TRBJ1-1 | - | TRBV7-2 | TGTGCCAGCAGCTTATTATACACGAACACTGAAGCTTTCTTT | CASSLLYTNTEAFF
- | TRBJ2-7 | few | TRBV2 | TGTGCCAGCAGTGAAGCAGGACAGACCGAGCAGTACTTC | CASSEAGQTEQYF
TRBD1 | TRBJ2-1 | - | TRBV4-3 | TGCGCCAGCAGACCGGACAGGGGGTTCAACAATGAGCAGTTCTTC | CASRPDRGFNNEQFF